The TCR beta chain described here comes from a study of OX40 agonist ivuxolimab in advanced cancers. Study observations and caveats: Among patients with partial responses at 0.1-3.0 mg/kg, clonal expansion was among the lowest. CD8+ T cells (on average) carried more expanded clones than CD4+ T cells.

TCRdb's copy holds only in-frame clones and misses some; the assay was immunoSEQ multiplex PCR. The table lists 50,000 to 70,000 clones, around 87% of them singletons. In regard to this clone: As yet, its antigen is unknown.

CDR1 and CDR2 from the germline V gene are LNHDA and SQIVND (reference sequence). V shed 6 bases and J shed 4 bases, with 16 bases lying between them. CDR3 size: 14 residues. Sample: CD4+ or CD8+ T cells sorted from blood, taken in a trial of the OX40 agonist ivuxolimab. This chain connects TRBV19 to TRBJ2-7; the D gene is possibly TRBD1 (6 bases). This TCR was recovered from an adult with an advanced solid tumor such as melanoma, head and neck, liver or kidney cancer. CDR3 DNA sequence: TGTGCCAGTAGACTCCGGGCAGGGGAGTACGAGCAGTACTTC. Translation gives CASRLRAGEYEQYF.